These 18 T cell receptor beta chains share one sample of origin, sequenced in a study of blood T cell repertoires in COVID-19. The data were produced by immunoSEQ multiplex PCR, yet TCRdb's version contains in-frame clones alone and is incomplete. Of some 87,000 clones in the sample, about 85% were seen once. Sequenced sample: peripheral blood. These receptors were taken from a man older than 75 with active or convalescent COVID-19.

The chain recombines TRBV29-1 with TRBJ1-5; perhaps TRBD1 as D (6 bases). Between the trimmed V and J ends, which lost 6 bases and 4 bases, there was a span of 13 bases. The germline V gene encodes CDR1 SQVTM and CDR2 ANQGSEA. The CDR3 contains 13 residues. CDR3 protein: CSVGASINQPQHF. The CDR3 region has the DNA TGCAGCGTGGGGGCTTCGATAAATCAGCCCCAGCATTTT.

The CDR3 coding sequence is TGTGCCAGTACCATGACTAGTAGCGGGGGGTCCCATGAGCAGTTCTTC. Encoded protein: CASTMTSSGGSHEQFF. V gene TRBV19 combines with J gene TRBJ2-1, with TRBD2 identical over 10 bases. Germline loops: CDR1 LNHDA, CDR2 SQIVND (reference sequence). V was clipped by 7 bases and J by 8 bases; unmatched bases: 14. The CDR3 extends over 16 amino acids.

The V call is TRBV6-5, the J call TRBJ2-3; TRBD2 agrees at 10 bases. The CDR3 extends over 16 amino acids. J was trimmed by 6 bases and V by 0 bases; bases with no gene match: 6. In germline, CDR1 is MNHEY, CDR2 SVGAGI. DNA of the CDR3: TGTGCCAGCAGTTACTCCCTAGCGGGGGTGGGGGATACGCAGTATTTT. Translated, it gives CASSYSLAGVGDTQYF.

This rearrangement joins TRBV30 to TRBJ1-5; tentative D call: TRBD1 (5 bases). The CDR3 covers 12 residues. Germline lookup yields CDR1 GTSNPN and CDR2 SVGIG (reference sequence). V shed 6 bases and J shed 4 bases, with 10 bases lying between them. For the CDR3, the DNA is TGTGCCTGTTCGGGGGGGAATCAGCCCCAGCATTTT. Translating gives CACSGGNQPQHF.

This chain joins TRBV21-1 and TRBJ1-1; TRBD1 reflects the table's D call only, with no check against the DNA. TRBV21-1 counts as a pseudogene. This CDR3 has 14 amino acids. CDR3 region: CASSRAGKGTEAFF. The CDR3 DNA is TGTGCCAGCAGCAGGGCAGGGAAGGGCACTGAAGCTTTCTTT.

The chain carries TRBV19 and TRBJ2-6; 9 bases fit TRBD1. The CDR3 contains 18 residues. From germline, CDR1 is LNHDA and CDR2 SQIVND (reference sequence). Trimming removed 5 bases from V and 1 base from J; junction bases left unmatched: 9. The CDR3 bases are TGTGCCAGTAGTCCTCGAACAGGGGGCGCATCTGGGGCCAACGTCCTGACTTTC. Protein sequence: CASSPRTGGASGANVLTF.

The V gene is TRBV5-5, the J gene TRBJ1-2; tentative D call: TRBD1 (5 bases). V lost 4 bases and J lost 5, with 12 bases in between. Looked up from germline, CDR1 is SGHKS and CDR2 is YYEKEE (reference sequence). There are 13 residues in the CDR3. The CDR3 bases are TGTGCCAGCAGCCCGGACATGCTGTATGGCTACACCTTC. Translated: CASSPDMLYGYTF.

The chain uses TRBV18 and TRBJ2-7, with 8 bases that match TRBD1. Trimming at V came to 3 bases and at J to 1 base, leaving 5 bases not matched to a gene. Germline CDR1 KGHSH, CDR2 LQKENI. CDR3 length: 15 residues. CDR3 nucleotide sequence: TGTGCCAGCTCACCCGGGACAGGACTTTCCTACGAGCAGTACTTC. Protein sequence: CASSPGTGLSYEQYF. Combining the CDR3 with reference TRBV18 and TRBJ2-7 gives the whole variable domain NAGVMQNPRHLVRRRGQEARLRCSPMKGHSHVYWYRQLPEEGLKFMVYLQKENIIDESGMPKERFSAEFPKEGPSILRIQQVVRGDSAAYFCASSPGTGLSYEQYFGPGTRLTVT.

CDR3 in amino acids: CASSYIAGVLETQYF. The CDR3 DNA follows: TGTGCCAGCAGCTACATAGCGGGGGTACTAGAGACCCAGTACTTC. The genes are TRBV7-2 and TRBJ2-5; 9 bases agree with TRBD2. Germline-derived CDR1 and CDR2 are SGHTA and FQGNSA. The V segment lost 4 bases and the J segment 4 bases; nucleotides outside the gene matches: 7. This CDR3 comprises 15 residues.

V is TRBV28 and J is TRBJ2-5; D is perhaps TRBD1 (6 bases). In germline, CDR1 is MDHEN, CDR2 SYDVKM. Trimming removed 6 bases from V and 2 bases from J, with 10 bases in between. This CDR3 is 13 amino acids long. CDR3 nucleotides: TGTGCCAGCAGAGAACAGGGTCAAGAGACCCAGTACTTC. It translates to CASREQGQETQYF.

This sequence joins TRBV5-6 and TRBJ1-6; a possible D gene is TRBD1 (6 bases). V was pared by 0 bases and J by 0 bases, with 7 bases between. The CDR3 contains 16 residues. CDR1 is SGHDT, CDR2 YYEEEE, per germline. CDR3 loop: CASSLVGGSYNSPLHF. The CDR3 DNA sequence: TGTGCCAGCAGCTTGGTAGGGGGCTCCTATAATTCACCCCTCCACTTT.

J is TRBJ2-7 and V is TRBV6-2 or TRBV6-3; TRBD2 is a possible D gene (6 bases). This CDR3 is 15 amino acids long. V lost 5 bases and J lost 3, with 17 bases in between. CDR1 MNHEY and CDR2 SVGEGT come from the germline V gene. The CDR3 is CASSPGTGAYYEQYF. CDR3 nucleotides: TGTGCCAGCAGTCCCGGGACTGGGGCTTACTACGAGCAGTACTTC.

This chain connects TRBV18 to TRBJ1-4, with 7 bases that match TRBD1. CDR1 and CDR2 (germline): KGHSH, LQKENI. J lost 7 bases, V lost 0 bases, and 5 bases had no gene match. This CDR3 is built from 15 residues. The DNA of the CDR3 is TGTGCCAGCTCACCACCGGCTCAGGGGGGTGAAAAACTGTTTTTT. Its protein product is CASSPPAQGGEKLFF.

This chain joins TRBV14 and TRBJ1-2; D is unresolved. The CDR3 length is 16 residues. The V gene's germline CDR1 is SGHDN and CDR2 FVKESK. V lost 0 bases, J lost 8 bases, and 19 bases lay in between. Here the CDR3 reads CASSQDRRLPGEGYTF. CDR3 sequence (DNA): TGTGCCAGCAGCCAAGATCGCCGACTACCTGGGGAGGGCTACACCTTC. The whole variable domain, filled in from reference TRBV14 and TRBJ1-2, reads EAGVTQFPSHSVIEKGQTVTLRCDPISGHDNLYWYRRVMGKEIKFLLHFVKESKQDESGMPNNRFLAERTGGTYSTLKVQPAELEDSGVYFCASSQDRRLPGEGYTFGSGTRLTVV.

This chain joins TRBV14 and TRBJ1-4; D is undetermined. The CDR3 is 15 amino acids. The V end was cut by 1 base, the J end by 4 bases, with 10 bases between. Germline-derived CDR1 and CDR2 are SGHDN and FVKESK. The DNA for the CDR3 is TGTGCCAGCAGCCAAGTAGGAGGGATTAATGAAAAACTGTTTTTT. Amino acids: CASSQVGGINEKLFF.

The CDR3 loop reads CASTGGYSNQPQHF. CDR3 in DNA: TGTGCCAGCACGGGAGGGTATAGCAATCAGCCCCAGCATTTT. The chain uses TRBV19 and TRBJ1-5, with no clear D. CDR1 and CDR2 from the germline V gene are LNHDA and SQIVND (reference sequence). Trimming stripped 9 bases from V and 0 bases from J, with 12 bases between. This CDR3 is 14 amino acids long.

The chain couples TRBV28 to TRBJ1-6; 8 bases line up with TRBD1. Germline CDR1 MDHEN, CDR2 SYDVKM. Germline trimming cut 6 bases from V and 8 bases from J; bases unmatched to any gene: 9. CDR3 length equals 15 residues. CDR3 region: CASRPSTGVYSPLHF. DNA of the CDR3: TGTGCCAGCAGGCCGTCGACAGGGGTGTATTCACCCCTCCACTTT.

The genes are TRBV2 and TRBJ2-7; D ambiguous. CDR1 and CDR2 from the germline V gene are SNHLY and FYNNEI. The CDR3 covers 13 residues. Trimming stripped 4 bases from V and 4 bases from J, with 11 bases between. CDR3 protein: CASSVRSEYEQYF. For the CDR3, the DNA is TGTGCCAGCAGTGTGCGGAGCGAATACGAGCAGTACTTC.